A single sample is the source of the 29 T cell receptor beta chains below, sequenced in a study of blood T cell repertoires in COVID-19. Assay: immunoSEQ multiplex PCR; the TCRdb copy retains only in-frame clones and omits some. Among some 160,000 clones listed, 70% to 90% were seen once. Sequenced input: peripheral blood. All receptors derive from a woman aged 80 or over with COVID-19, enrolled during active disease.

This sequence joins TRBV11-3 and TRBJ1-2, with a weak D call TRBD1 (5 bases). The germline V and J ends were trimmed by 0 bases and 4 bases, with 15 bases remaining between them. The germline gives CDR1 SGHNT, CDR2 YENEEA. CDR3 size: 16 residues. The CDR3 DNA sequence: TGTGCCAGCAGCTTAGAAAGAACAGGACCCCTCTATGGCTACACCTTC. Translation: CASSLERTGPLYGYTF.

The chain uses TRBV18 and TRBJ2-3, with D perhaps TRBD2 (5 bases). Germline V gene sequence: CDR1 KGHSH, CDR2 LQKENI. The CDR3 spans 16 residues. Trimming took 3 bases from V and 2 from J, leaving 15 bases between them. CDR3 in DNA: TGTGCCAGCTCACCGCGGGCTTTCATAGACACAGATACGCAGTATTTT. Its protein is CASSPRAFIDTDTQYF.

This chain joins TRBV28 and TRBJ2-2; tentatively, D is TRBD1 (6 bases). The V end was cut by 2 bases, the J end by 5 bases, with 9 bases between. CDR3 length equals 14 residues. Germline V gene sequence: CDR1 MDHEN, CDR2 SYDVKM. CDR3 sequence (DNA): TGTGCCAGCAGTTTACACCAGGGGACCGGGGAGCTGTTTTTT. Translating gives CASSLHQGTGELFF.

V and J are TRBV5-1 and TRBJ2-1; 10 bases line up with TRBD2. This CDR3 has 17 amino acids. J lost 2 bases, V lost 3 bases, and 8 bases had no gene match. Germline CDR1 and CDR2: SGHRS and YFSETQ. The DNA for the CDR3 is TGCGCCAGCAGCTGGCGACTAGCGGGCGGGACCTACAATGAGCAGTTCTTC. It encodes CASSWRLAGGTYNEQFF.

This clone was detected only a few times. The rearrangement uses TRBV6-5 and TRBJ2-2; D unresolved. The germline gives CDR1 MNHEY, CDR2 SVGAGI. This CDR3 has 15 residues. Trimming shortened V by 0 bases and J by 5 bases, and 10 bases separated the two germline ends. The CDR3 loop is CASSYSSLRTGELFF. The CDR3 nucleotides read TGTGCCAGCAGTTACTCTAGCCTCAGAACCGGGGAGCTGTTTTTT.

The chain carries TRBV18 and TRBJ2-1, with 14 bases aligning to TRBD2. J lost 0 bases, V lost 3 bases, and 4 bases had no gene match. Germline lookup yields CDR1 KGHSH and CDR2 LQKENI. This CDR3 contains 18 residues. The CDR3 reads CASSPGTSGSFSYNEQFF. CDR3 DNA: TGTGCCAGCTCACCGGGGACTAGCGGGAGTTTCTCCTACAATGAGCAGTTCTTC.

This rearrangement joins TRBV5-8 to TRBJ1-2; the D gene is possibly TRBD1 (6 bases). The CDR3 has 13 amino acids. Trimming removed 2 bases from V and 4 bases from J, with 9 bases in between. CDR1 is SGHTS, CDR2 YDEGEE, per germline. Here the CDR3 DNA reads TGTGCCAGCAGCTTCAGGGGCGGCTATGGCTACACCTTC. Residues: CASSFRGGYGYTF.

The gene calls are TRBV27 and TRBJ2-7; 8 bases fit TRBD1. The CDR3 runs to 16 residues. Trimming removed 6 bases from V and 7 bases from J; junction bases left unmatched: 17. Germline assignment: CDR1 MNHEY and CDR2 SMNVEV (reference sequence). This CDR3 is CASRRVIGTGFGEQYF. CDR3 coding DNA: TGTGCCAGCAGGCGGGTGATAGGGACAGGCTTCGGGGAGCAGTACTTC.

The chain links TRBV6-4 to TRBJ2-2, with 13 bases aligning to TRBD2. V lost 4 bases to trimming and J lost 0 bases; unmatched junction nucleotides: 5. This CDR3 has 18 amino acids. Germline lookup yields CDR1 MRHNA and CDR2 SNTAGT. The DNA of the CDR3 is TGTGCCAGCAGTGTCTCCGGGACTAGCGGGGCGAACACCGGGGAGCTGTTTTTT. It translates to CASSVSGTSGANTGELFF.

V usage is TRBV2 and J usage is TRBJ1-4, with D hard to call. The CDR3 is 13 amino acids. The germline gives CDR1 SNHLY, CDR2 FYNNEI. V gave up 7 bases and J gave up 5 bases, with 11 bases separating them. CDR3 nucleotides: TGTGCCAGCAAACTATTGCGCAATGAAAAACTGTTTTTT. Translating gives CASKLLRNEKLFF.

The gene calls are TRBV9 and TRBJ2-3; TRBD2 matches 7 bases. V was pared by 3 bases and J by 12 bases, with 16 bases of the junction left unmatched. This CDR3 contains 15 residues. The germline V gene encodes CDR1 SGDLS and CDR2 YYNGEE. The CDR3: CASSEIPSSSGPQYF. CDR3 bases: TGTGCCAGCAGCGAGATCCCGTCCTCTAGCGGTCCACAGTATTTT.

V usage is TRBV30 and J usage is TRBJ1-3; no reliable D call. Germline V CDR1 and CDR2: GTSNPN, SVGIG (reference sequence). The CDR3 covers 21 residues. Between the trimmed V and J ends, which lost 2 bases and 3 bases, there was a span of 32 bases. This chain's CDR3 is CAWSPSGGGIFSGLFGNTIYF. The CDR3 nucleotides are TGTGCCTGGAGTCCCTCTGGAGGAGGTATCTTCAGTGGGCTATTTGGAAACACCATATATTTT. Supplemented by reference TRBV30 and TRBJ1-3, the full variable domain reads SQTIHQWPATLVQPVGSPLSLECTVEGTSNPNLYWYRQAAGRGLQLLFYSVGIGQISSEVPQNLSASRPQDRQFILSSKKLLLSDSGFYLCAWSPSGGGIFSGLFGNTIYFGEGSWLTVV.

J is TRBJ2-4 and V is TRBV19; 8 bases agree with TRBD1. Germline CDR1 LNHDA, CDR2 SQIVND (reference sequence). The CDR3 is made up of 19 amino acids. J lost 0 bases, V lost 3 bases, and 13 bases had no gene match. The DNA for the CDR3 is TGTGCCAGTAGTATCCCCTACGGACAGGGTATACTAGCCAAAAACATTCAGTACTTC. Translated, it gives CASSIPYGQGILAKNIQYF. The full variable domain, in which reference TRBV19 and TRBJ2-4 provide the parts outside the CDR3, is DGGITQSPKYLFRKEGQNVTLSCEQNLNHDAMYWYRQDPGQGLRLIYYSQIVNDFQKGDIAEGYSVSREKKESFPLTVTSAQKNPTAFYLCASSIPYGQGILAKNIQYFGAGTRLSVL.

This chain connects TRBV10-3 to TRBJ1-6; 7 bases line up with TRBD1. Trimming took 5 bases from V and 4 from J; bases not matched to a gene: 11. This CDR3 comprises 17 residues. Germline values: CDR1 ENHRY, CDR2 SYGVKD. CDR3 sequence: CAISLRQGDSYNSPLHF. The CDR3 DNA reads TGTGCCATCAGTCTACGACAGGGAGATTCTTATAATTCACCCCTCCACTTT.

The chain uses TRBV4-3 and TRBJ1-4; unclear D gene. The CDR3 spans 19 residues. The V and J ends lost 1 base and 8 bases respectively, with 26 bases between them. CDR1 LGHNA and CDR2 YSLEER come from the germline V gene. CDR3 nucleotide sequence: TGCGCCAGCAGCCAAGGCGCGAGCGGGAGACTCCGACTGGGAGAAAAACTGTTTTTT. It codes for CASSQGASGRLRLGEKLFF.

The rearrangement uses TRBV27 and TRBJ2-7, with 7 bases lining up with TRBD2. From germline, CDR1 is MNHEY and CDR2 SMNVEV (reference sequence). This CDR3 is 13 amino acids long. With V trimmed by 6 bases and J by 7 bases, 9 bases remained unmatched. The CDR3: CASSLLRGTEQYF. The CDR3 DNA follows: TGTGCCAGCAGCCTCCTGCGGGGGACTGAGCAGTACTTC.

V gene TRBV5-1 combines with J gene TRBJ2-3, with D unresolved. Germline lookup yields CDR1 SGHRS and CDR2 YFSETQ. The CDR3 runs to 12 residues. V was trimmed by 3 bases and J by 2 bases, leaving 4 bases between them. DNA of the CDR3: TGCGCCAGCAGCTCGTCCACAGATACGCAGTATTTT. Protein product: CASSSSTDTQYF.

V and J are TRBV7-9 and TRBJ1-2, with D possibly TRBD1 on 6 matching bases. This CDR3 spans 15 amino acids. V lost 4 bases and J lost 4, with 16 bases in between. CDR1 is SEHNR and CDR2 is FQNEAQ in the germline V gene (reference sequence). CDR3 nucleotide sequence: TGTGCCAGCAGCTCGCCTCACGAGGGGGTCTATGGCTACACCTTC. This gives the protein CASSSPHEGVYGYTF.

The chain carries TRBV7-8 and TRBJ1-1; D remains ambiguous. This CDR3 region has 15 residues. Trimming took 0 bases from V and 2 from J, leaving 10 bases between them. Germline loops: CDR1 SGHVS, CDR2 FQNEAQ. The CDR3 DNA sequence: TGTGCCAGCAGCTTAGCGTTGGCAGGCAACACTGAAGCTTTCTTT. This translates into CASSLALAGNTEAFF. Supplemented by reference TRBV7-8 and TRBJ1-1, the full variable domain reads GAGVSQSPRYKVAKRGQDVALRCDPISGHVSLFWYQQALGQGPEFLTYFQNEAQLDKSGLPSDRFFAERPEGSVSTLKIQRTQQEDSAVYLCASSLALAGNTEAFFGQGTRLTVV.

This chain joins TRBV28 and TRBJ2-3, with a tentative D call TRBD2 (7 bases). There are 15 residues in the CDR3. Trimming cost V 5 bases and J 4 bases, with 16 bases left between them. The germline CDR1 and CDR2 sequences are MDHEN and SYDVKM. The CDR3 DNA is TGTGCCAGCAGTAAGGGGGGGCTAGCCGCAGATACGCAGTATTTT. It encodes CASSKGGLAADTQYF.

The CDR3 sequence is CASSLTPGGFDIQYF. CDR3 DNA sequence: TGCGCCAGCAGCTTGACGCCAGGGGGCTTTGACATTCAGTACTTC. The chain is built from TRBV5-1 and TRBJ2-4, with 8 bases fitting TRBD1. The V and J ends lost 1 base and 8 bases, in that order; junction bases with no gene match: 8. The CDR3 has 15 amino acids. The V gene's germline CDR1 is SGHRS and CDR2 YFSETQ.

This sequence joins TRBV27 and TRBJ1-2; D remains unclear. Trimming cost V 5 bases and J 7 bases, with 17 bases left between them. CDR3 size: 14 residues. The germline gives CDR1 MNHEY, CDR2 SMNVEV (reference sequence). This CDR3 reads CASSRFNWESGYTF. In DNA, the CDR3 is TGTGCCAGCAGTCGATTTAATTGGGAGTCTGGCTACACCTTC.

J is TRBJ2-2 and V is TRBV21-1; no check of the table's D call, TRBD1, against the DNA was made. TRBV21-1 has pseudogene status. This CDR3 contains 16 residues. CDR3 sequence reads: CASSKGQGFHTGELFF. In nucleotides, the CDR3 is TGTGCCAGCAGCAAGGGACAGGGATTTCACACCGGGGAGCTGTTTTTT.

The chain joins TRBV7-9 to TRBJ1-4; 9 nucleotides align to TRBD1. The germline V gene encodes CDR1 SEHNR and CDR2 FQNEAQ (reference sequence). The CDR3 covers 14 residues. V gave up 5 bases and J gave up 5 bases; unmatched junction bases: 3. This CDR3 reads CASSPGTGNEKLFF. For the CDR3, the DNA is TGTGCCAGCAGCCCAGGGACAGGGAATGAAAAACTGTTTTTT.

V and J are TRBV11-2 and TRBJ1-1, with 7 bases matching TRBD1. Unmatched junction bases numbered 8, after V lost 8 bases and J lost 2 bases. CDR1 is SGHAT and CDR2 is FQNNGV in the germline V gene. CDR3 length: 14 amino acids. The CDR3 DNA follows: TGTGCCAGCTACCTGGGGACAGCTAACACTGAAGCTTTCTTT. Translated, it gives CASYLGTANTEAFF.

Concerning this clone itself: One junction end does not reproduce the germline sequence, and a read error may be involved. The chain links TRBV20-1 to TRBJ1-1; no definite D call. CDR1 is DFQATT and CDR2 is SNEGSKA in the germline V gene (reference sequence). The CDR3 totals 11 residues. The CDR3 loop reads CGAIQNTEAFF. CDR3 coding DNA: TGCGGTGCTATCCAGAACACTGAAGCTTTCTTT.

The rearrangement joins TRBV7-9 to TRBJ2-7, with D possibly matching TRBD2 (6 bases). Germline V gene data show CDR1 as SEHNR and CDR2 as FQNEAQ (reference sequence). The CDR3 has 14 amino acids. Trimming removed 2 bases from V and 5 bases from J, with 13 bases in between. Written as DNA, the CDR3 is TGTGCCAGCAGCTTATTCGGGGGTGGGAACGAGCAGTACTTC. This gives the protein CASSLFGGGNEQYF.

The chain uses TRBV5-3 and TRBJ2-7, with D possibly TRBD1 on 5 matching bases. TRBV5-3 is classed as an ORF, of uncertain function. The CDR3 totals 15 residues. V gave up 1 base and J gave up 2 bases, with 13 bases separating them. CDR3 region: CARSLWGPQTYEQYF. CDR3 bases: TGTGCCAGAAGCTTGTGGGGCCCTCAAACCTACGAGCAGTACTTC.

J is TRBJ2-7 and V is TRBV27; 9 nucleotides line up with TRBD1. Looked up from germline, CDR1 is MNHEY and CDR2 is SMNVEV (reference sequence). V lost 6 bases to trimming and J lost 1 base; unmatched junction nucleotides: 10. The CDR3 runs to 16 residues. The CDR3 loop is CASSDVTGGGSYEQYF. CDR3 bases: TGTGCCAGCAGCGATGTGACAGGGGGAGGTTCCTACGAGCAGTACTTC.